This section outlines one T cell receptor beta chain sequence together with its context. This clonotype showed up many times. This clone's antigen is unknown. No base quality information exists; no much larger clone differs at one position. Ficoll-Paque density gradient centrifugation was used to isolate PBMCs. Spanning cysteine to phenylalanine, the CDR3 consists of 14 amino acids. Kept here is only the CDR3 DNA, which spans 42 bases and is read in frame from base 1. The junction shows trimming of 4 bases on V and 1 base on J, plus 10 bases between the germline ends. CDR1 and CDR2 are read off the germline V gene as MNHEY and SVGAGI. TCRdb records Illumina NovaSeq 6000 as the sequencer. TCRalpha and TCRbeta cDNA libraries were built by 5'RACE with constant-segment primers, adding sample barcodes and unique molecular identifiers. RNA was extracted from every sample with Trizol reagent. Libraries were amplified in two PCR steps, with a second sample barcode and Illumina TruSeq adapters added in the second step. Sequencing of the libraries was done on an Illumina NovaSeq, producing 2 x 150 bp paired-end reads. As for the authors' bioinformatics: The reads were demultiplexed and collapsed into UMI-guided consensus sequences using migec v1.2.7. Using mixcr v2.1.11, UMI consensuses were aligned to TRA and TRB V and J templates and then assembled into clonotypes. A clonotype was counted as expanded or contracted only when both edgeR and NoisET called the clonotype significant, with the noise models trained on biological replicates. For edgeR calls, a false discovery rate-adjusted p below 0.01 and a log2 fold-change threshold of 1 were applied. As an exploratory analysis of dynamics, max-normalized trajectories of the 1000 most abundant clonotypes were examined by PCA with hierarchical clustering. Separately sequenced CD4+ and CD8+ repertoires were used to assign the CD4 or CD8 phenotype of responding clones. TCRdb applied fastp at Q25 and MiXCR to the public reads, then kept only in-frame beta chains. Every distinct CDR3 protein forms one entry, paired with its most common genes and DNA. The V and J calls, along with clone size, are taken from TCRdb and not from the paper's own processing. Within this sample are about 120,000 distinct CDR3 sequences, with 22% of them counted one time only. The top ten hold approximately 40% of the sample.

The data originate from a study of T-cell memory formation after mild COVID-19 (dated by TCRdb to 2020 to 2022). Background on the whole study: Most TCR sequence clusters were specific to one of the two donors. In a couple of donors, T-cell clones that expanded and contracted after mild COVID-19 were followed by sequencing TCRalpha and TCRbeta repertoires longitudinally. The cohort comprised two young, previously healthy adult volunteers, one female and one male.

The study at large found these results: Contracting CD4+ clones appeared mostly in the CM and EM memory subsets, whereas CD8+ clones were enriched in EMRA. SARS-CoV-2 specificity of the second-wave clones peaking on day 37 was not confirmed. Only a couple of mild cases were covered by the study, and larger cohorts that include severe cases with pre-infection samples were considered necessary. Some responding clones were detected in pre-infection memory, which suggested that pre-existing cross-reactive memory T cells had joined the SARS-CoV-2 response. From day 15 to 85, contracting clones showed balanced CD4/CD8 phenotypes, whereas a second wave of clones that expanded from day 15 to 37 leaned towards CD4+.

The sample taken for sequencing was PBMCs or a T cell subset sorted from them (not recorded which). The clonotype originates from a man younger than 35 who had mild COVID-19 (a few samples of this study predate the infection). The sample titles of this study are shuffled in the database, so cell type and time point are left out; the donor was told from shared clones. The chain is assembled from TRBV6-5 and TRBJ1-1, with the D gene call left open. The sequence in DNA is TGTGCCAGCAGTTCGATAGGGAGGAACACTGAAGCTTTCTTT. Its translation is CASSSIGRNTEAFF.